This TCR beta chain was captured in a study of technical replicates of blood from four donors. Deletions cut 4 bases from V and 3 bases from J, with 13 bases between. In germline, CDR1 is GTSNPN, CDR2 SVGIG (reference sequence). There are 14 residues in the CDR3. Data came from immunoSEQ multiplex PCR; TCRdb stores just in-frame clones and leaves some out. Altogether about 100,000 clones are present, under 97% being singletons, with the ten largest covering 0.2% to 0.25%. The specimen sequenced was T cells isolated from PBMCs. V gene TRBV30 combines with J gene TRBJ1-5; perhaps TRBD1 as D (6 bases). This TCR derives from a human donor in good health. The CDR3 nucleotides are TGTGCCTGGACCGAAACAGGGTACAATCAGCCCCAGCATTTT. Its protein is CAWTETGYNQPQHF. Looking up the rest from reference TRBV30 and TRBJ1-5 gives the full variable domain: SQTIHQWPATLVQPVGSPLSLECTVEGTSNPNLYWYRQAAGRGLQLLFYSVGIGQISSEVPQNLSASRPQDRQFILSSKKLLLSDSGFYLCAWTETGYNQPQHFGDGTRLSIL.